One and the same sample provided the 25 T cell receptor beta chains below, sequenced in a study of control samples from healthy donors and cancer patients. TCRdb keeps only in-frame clones here, not all; method: immunoSEQ multiplex PCR. The sample contains some 410,000 clones, around nine tenths of which appear only once. The sequenced material came from PBMCs. The source is a man aged 35 to 55 with head and neck cancer.

This clone showed up just a few times. The chain carries TRBV7-3 and TRBJ2-2, with 7 bases fitting TRBD1. Germline CDR1 reads SGHTA; CDR2 reads FQGTGA. CDR3 length equals 14 residues. The V segment lost 2 bases and the J segment 7 bases; nucleotides outside the gene matches: 4. CDR3 sequence (DNA): TGTGCCAGCAGCTTAGGGACAGCCGGCGGGGAGCTGTTTTTT. This translates into CASSLGTAGGELFF. The whole variable domain, remainder taken from reference TRBV7-3 and TRBJ2-2, is GAGVSQTPSNKVTEKGKYVELRCDPISGHTALYWYRQSLGQGPEFLIYFQGTGAADDSGLPNDRFFAVRPEGSVSTLKIQRTERGDSAVYLCASSLGTAGGELFFGEGSRLTVL.

This chain connects TRBV9 to TRBJ1-2, with 8 bases fitting TRBD1. The ends lost 1 base at V and 5 bases at J; junction bases unmatched: 10. CDR1 and CDR2 from the germline V gene are SGDLS and YYNGEE. The CDR3 runs to 16 residues. The CDR3 loop is CASSVNRQGKGYGYTF. The CDR3, as DNA: TGTGCCAGCAGCGTAAACAGACAGGGGAAAGGGTATGGCTACACCTTC.

CDR3 in DNA: TGTGCCAGTAGTGGGGGACAGGAGGGGAACCAGTACTTC. It translates to CASSGGQEGNQYF. This chain uses TRBV19 with TRBJ2-7; 8 positions match TRBD1. V shed 5 bases and J 10 bases; nucleotides not matched to a gene: 10. Germline CDR1 and CDR2: LNHDA and SQIVND (reference sequence). This CDR3 spans 13 amino acids. Full variable domain (rest looked up from reference TRBV19 and TRBJ2-7): DGGITQSPKYLFRKEGQNVTLSCEQNLNHDAMYWYRQDPGQGLRLIYYSQIVNDFQKGDIAEGYSVSREKKESFPLTVTSAQKNPTAFYLCASSGGQEGNQYFGPGTRLTVT.

This clone was recorded a few times. In DNA, the CDR3 is TGTGCCAGCAGCCGTCTAAACCTCCATCCCGGGACAGGGGCCAACTATGGCTACACCTTC. This encodes CASSRLNLHPGTGANYGYTF. The V call is TRBV14, the J call TRBJ1-2, with 10 bases identical to TRBD1. The germline V gene encodes CDR1 SGHDN and CDR2 FVKESK. The CDR3 sequence is 20 residues long. V dropped 4 bases and J dropped 2; count of bases not matched to a gene: 19. Full variable domain (rest looked up from reference TRBV14 and TRBJ1-2): EAGVTQFPSHSVIEKGQTVTLRCDPISGHDNLYWYRRVMGKEIKFLLHFVKESKQDESGMPNNRFLAERTGGTYSTLKVQPAELEDSGVYFCASSRLNLHPGTGANYGYTFGSGTRLTVV.

This chain joins TRBV28 and TRBJ2-3; 10 positions match TRBD2. V was clipped by 8 bases and J by 11 bases; unmatched bases: 13. Per germline, CDR1 MDHEN and CDR2 SYDVKM. This CDR3 comprises 14 residues. The chain's CDR3 is CASFPGTSDRVQYF. In DNA, the CDR3 is TGTGCCAGCTTTCCCGGGACTAGCGATAGGGTGCAGTATTTT.

The chain employs TRBV3-1 (or the pseudogene TRBV3-2) and TRBJ2-5; 8 bases are shared with TRBD2. The CDR3 runs to 18 residues. The V gene's germline CDR1 is LGHDT and CDR2 YNNKEL (reference sequence). After removal of 1 base from V and 2 bases from J, the junction contained 12 bases not matched to a gene. The CDR3 DNA reads as TGTGCCAGCAGCCAAGTATCGGGGGGGCCTGGGTTTCAAGAGACCCAGTACTTC. Residues: CASSQVSGGPGFQETQYF.

The V call is TRBV7-8, the J call TRBJ2-7, with 7 bases aligning to TRBD1. From germline, CDR1 is SGHVS and CDR2 FQNEAQ. There are 13 residues in the CDR3. J was trimmed by 6 bases and V by 8 bases; bases with no gene match: 10. CDR3 amino acids: CASSTGWMGEQYF. CDR3 coding DNA: TGTGCCAGCTCGACAGGGTGGATGGGCGAGCAGTACTTC.

The V call is TRBV7-8, the J call TRBJ2-7; 8 bases fit TRBD1. Per the germline V gene, CDR1 is SGHVS and CDR2 is FQNEAQ. The CDR3 is made up of 14 amino acids. V gave up 1 base and J gave up 3 bases; unmatched junction bases: 2. Written as DNA, the CDR3 is TGTGCCAGCAGCTTAGGCGGGACAGGCTACGAGCAGTACTTC. Residues: CASSLGGTGYEQYF.

The V gene is TRBV4-2, the J gene TRBJ2-5; D gene ambiguous. Trimming pared 8 bases from V and 5 bases from J, leaving 12 bases between. Germline values: CDR1 LGHNA, CDR2 YNFKEQ. The CDR3 covers 12 residues. Written as DNA, the CDR3 is TGTGCCAGCGGGCAAGGTCGGGAGACCCAGTACTTC. This sequence encodes CASGQGRETQYF.

The chain has TRBV18 and TRBJ1-5; 7 bases map to TRBD1. From germline, CDR1 is KGHSH and CDR2 LQKENI. Germline trimming cut 3 bases from V and 2 bases from J; bases unmatched to any gene: 7. This CDR3 spans 16 amino acids. CDR3 bases: TGTGCCAGCTCACCGACAGGGATAGGGGGCAATCAGCCCCAGCATTTT. It encodes CASSPTGIGGNQPQHF.

This rearrangement joins TRBV7-9 to TRBJ2-2; D is tentatively TRBD1 or TRBD2 (5 bases each). Germline values: CDR1 SEHNR, CDR2 FQNEAQ (reference sequence). This CDR3 region has 16 residues. The V gene lost 5 bases and the J gene lost 0 bases, with 13 bases spanning the gap. CDR3 protein: CASSLRDGTNTGELFF. The CDR3 DNA is TGTGCCAGCAGCCTTCGGGACGGCACGAACACCGGGGAGCTGTTTTTT.

This chain's CDR3 is CASSREYEQYF. The DNA for the CDR3 is TGTGCCAGCAGCCGAGAGTACGAGCAGTACTTC. This chain uses TRBV3-1 (or the pseudogene TRBV3-2) with TRBJ2-7; D call uncertain. Germline lookup yields CDR1 LGHDT and CDR2 YNNKEL (reference sequence). The CDR3 covers 11 residues. The ends were cut back, 4 bases at V and 4 bases at J, with 5 bases in the middle.

This chain joins TRBV5-1 and TRBJ1-1; the D gene is possibly TRBD1 (5 bases). From germline, CDR1 is SGHRS and CDR2 YFSETQ. The V end was cut by 2 bases, the J end by 0 bases, with 11 bases between. There are 15 residues in the CDR3. The CDR3 nucleotides read TGCGCCAGCAGCTTCGGCGGGGGTCTGAACACTGAAGCTTTCTTT. This encodes CASSFGGGLNTEAFF. The complete variable domain, with remaining parts taken from reference TRBV5-1 and TRBJ1-1, reads KAGVTQTPRYLIKTRGQQVTLSCSPISGHRSVSWYQQTPGQGLQFLFEYFSETQRNKGNFPGRFSGRQFSNSRSEMNVSTLELGDSALYLCASSFGGGLNTEAFFGQGTRLTVV.

The CDR3 protein is CAISARELTDTQYF. As DNA, the CDR3 is TGTGCCATCAGTGCGCGGGAGCTGACAGATACGCAGTATTTT. J is TRBJ2-3 and V is TRBV10-3; 7 bases are a match to TRBD2. V dropped 4 bases and J dropped 3; count of bases not matched to a gene: 4. The CDR3 sequence is 14 residues long. Germline V gives CDR1 ENHRY, CDR2 SYGVKD.

This clone has a single count. The gene calls are TRBV29-1 and TRBJ2-7; TRBD2 might be the D (6 bases). Germline CDR1 reads SQVTM; CDR2 reads ANQGSEA. The V and J ends lost 1 base and 1 base respectively, with 8 bases between them. This CDR3 is 13 amino acids long. CDR3 in amino acids: CSVEGGESYEQYF. Written as DNA, the CDR3 is TGCAGCGTTGAAGGGGGGGAATCCTACGAGCAGTACTTC.

This clone was counted only a few times. The rearrangement uses TRBV28 and TRBJ2-7, with D unresolved. This CDR3 is built from 13 residues. Germline CDR1 MDHEN, CDR2 SYDVKM. Trimming took 5 bases from V and 4 from J, leaving 12 bases between them. The CDR3, as DNA: TGTGCCAGCAGTCCCCTCAACGGTTACGAGCAGTACTTC. Protein product: CASSPLNGYEQYF.

The genes are TRBV6-6 and TRBJ2-5; 8 bases map to TRBD2. This CDR3 contains 17 residues. From germline, CDR1 is MNHNY and CDR2 SVGAGI (reference sequence). J gave up 4 bases and V 5 bases, and 15 bases lay outside the gene matches. The CDR3 nucleotides are TGTGCCAGCAGTCCTTTGGGTAGCGGGACGGGCGGAGAGACCCAGTACTTC. This translates into CASSPLGSGTGGETQYF.

The V call is TRBV11-3, the J call TRBJ2-3, with 14 bases lining up with TRBD2. Germline loops: CDR1 SGHNT, CDR2 YENEEA. There are 16 residues in the CDR3. With V trimmed by 4 bases and J by 6 bases, 6 bases remained unmatched. In nucleotides, the CDR3 is TGTGCCAGCAGCTCCGGGACTAGCGGGAGAGGGGATACGCAGTATTTT. Translation gives CASSSGTSGRGDTQYF.

The chain has TRBV19 and TRBJ2-1, with TRBD2 matching 7 bases. The V gene's germline CDR1 is LNHDA and CDR2 SQIVND (reference sequence). The CDR3 consists of 14 residues. Germline trimming cut 3 bases from V and 9 bases from J; bases unmatched to any gene: 8. The CDR3 loop is CASSIGAGESEQFF. For the CDR3, the DNA is TGTGCCAGTAGTATCGGCGCGGGAGAGAGTGAGCAGTTCTTC.

This rearrangement joins TRBV6-5 to TRBJ1-4; the match to TRBD1 covers 9 bases. The CDR3 runs 14 residues. The V gene end was trimmed by 4 bases and the J gene end by 6 bases; junction bases not matched to a gene: 3. Per the germline V gene, CDR1 is MNHEY and CDR2 is SVGAGI. The CDR3: CASSSGQGYEKLFF. Written as DNA, the CDR3 is TGTGCCAGCAGTTCGGGACAGGGATATGAAAAACTGTTTTTT.

The chain employs TRBV20-1 and TRBJ2-7; D is uncertain. CDR3 length equals 13 residues. V lost 3 bases, J lost 2 bases, and 11 bases lay in between. CDR1 and CDR2 (germline): DFQATT, SNEGSKA (reference sequence). CDR3: CSASGGNAYEQYF. DNA of the CDR3: TGCAGTGCTAGTGGTGGGAACGCCTACGAGCAGTACTTC.

CDR3 region: CAWSLESSYNEQFF. The CDR3 DNA reads TGTGCCTGGAGTTTGGAGAGCTCCTACAATGAGCAGTTCTTC. V is TRBV30 and J is TRBJ2-1; D gene uncertain. With 2 bases removed from V and 0 bases from J, the gap between germline ends came to 8 bases. This CDR3 is built from 14 residues. Germline CDR1 reads GTSNPN; CDR2 reads SVGIG (reference sequence).

V usage is TRBV13 and J usage is TRBJ2-3, with 8 bases identical to TRBD2. The CDR3 totals 16 residues. Germline V gene sequence: CDR1 PRHDT, CDR2 FYEKMQ (reference sequence). J lost 5 bases, V lost 1 base, and 8 bases had no gene match. The CDR3 reads CASSLDEAGELDTQYF. CDR3 DNA: TGTGCCAGCAGCTTAGACGAAGCGGGGGAGTTAGATACGCAGTATTTT.

This clone was recorded only once. This sequence joins TRBV7-8 and TRBJ1-1, with unresolved D. CDR1 and CDR2 from the germline V gene are SGHVS and FQNEAQ. V dropped 0 bases and J dropped 6 bases, with 5 bases sitting between them. CDR3 length: 12 residues. The CDR3 spells CASSLAGSEAFF. CDR3 sequence (DNA): TGTGCCAGCAGCTTAGCTGGCTCTGAAGCTTTCTTT.

The rearrangement joins TRBV12-3 or TRBV12-4 to TRBJ2-5, with D hard to call. Trimming stripped 6 bases from V and 5 bases from J, with 10 bases between. There are 12 residues in the CDR3. The CDR3 sequence is CASRDDKETQYF. DNA of the CDR3: TGTGCCAGCAGGGACGACAAGGAGACCCAGTACTTC.